The 26 T cell receptor beta chains in this list originate from one sample, sequenced in a study of shared clonotypes between healthy human individuals. Repertoires were generated with immunoSEQ multiplex PCR, while TCRdb's copy carries only in-frame clones and drops some. The sample records 2 million to 3 million clones, approximately 93% being singletons. Sequencing used naive CD4+ T cells from PBMCs. Stated subset: CD45RA+ positively selected. The receptors stem from a young man in good health. Some clones in this sample may be carry-over from other donors' samples.

The chain joins TRBV7-9 to TRBJ1-6; D unresolved. V dropped 6 bases and J dropped 6 bases, with 12 bases sitting between them. CDR3 length: 14 amino acids. From germline, CDR1 is SEHNR and CDR2 FQNEAQ (reference sequence). CDR3 residues: CASRPARANSPLHF. The CDR3 nucleotides are TGTGCCAGCAGACCAGCCAGAGCTAATTCACCCCTCCACTTT.

The chain recombines TRBV6-6 with TRBJ2-1; D possibly corresponds to TRBD2 (5 bases). This CDR3 has 15 residues. Germline assignment: CDR1 MNHNY and CDR2 SVGAGI (reference sequence). The V gene lost 6 bases and the J gene lost 7 bases, with 19 bases spanning the gap. In DNA, the CDR3 is TGTGCCAGCAGGATCAGGACTGGCAAACGTAATGAGCAGTTCTTC. Translated: CASRIRTGKRNEQFF.

This clone came up a few times. This sequence joins TRBV27 and TRBJ1-1; possibly TRBD1 for D (6 bases). The CDR3 runs 16 residues. Germline CDR1 reads MNHEY; CDR2 reads SMNVEV (reference sequence). Trimming took 7 bases from V and 5 from J, leaving 23 bases between them. CDR3 bases: TGTGCCAGCACCCCATCACTGGGCAGGGGAAATACTGAAGCTTTCTTT. Its protein product is CASTPSLGRGNTEAFF.

The chain uses TRBV2 and TRBJ1-1; 7 nucleotides line up with TRBD1. The V gene end was trimmed by 10 bases and the J gene end by 11 bases; junction bases not matched to a gene: 13. Germline-derived CDR1 and CDR2 are SNHLY and FYNNEI. CDR3 length equals 12 residues. For the CDR3, the DNA is TGTGCCACCCGAACTGACAGGGTGGAGGCTTTCTTT. Translation gives CATRTDRVEAFF. The entire variable domain, with the rest obtained from reference TRBV2 and TRBJ1-1, is as follows: EPEVTQTPSHQVTQMGQEVILRCVPISNHLYFYWYRQILGQKVEFLVSFYNNEISEKSEIFDDQFSVERPDGSNFTLKIRSTKLEDSAMYFCATRTDRVEAFFGQGTRLTVV.

The chain uses TRBV7-2 and TRBJ2-7; 9 bases match TRBD2. CDR3 length equals 17 residues. Germline CDR1 and CDR2: SGHTA and FQGNSA. V shed 1 base and J 2 bases; nucleotides not matched to a gene: 9. CDR3 sequence: CASSLDNRLAGPYEQYF. Written as DNA, the CDR3 is TGTGCCAGCAGCTTAGATAATCGGCTAGCGGGACCCTACGAGCAGTACTTC.

The chain combines TRBV25-1 with TRBJ2-7, with TRBD1 matching over 7 bases. V shed 6 bases and J 0 bases; nucleotides not matched to a gene: 8. Germline V gives CDR1 MGHDK, CDR2 SYGVNS. This CDR3 is 15 amino acids long. The CDR3, as DNA: TGTGCCAGCAGGGGGTTGACAGGGAGCTCCTACGAGCAGTACTTC. Amino acids: CASRGLTGSSYEQYF.

This chain joins TRBV7-9 and TRBJ2-1; possible D gene TRBD2, 6 bases. The CDR3 covers 14 residues. Trimming took 5 bases from V and 1 from J, leaving 9 bases between them. In germline, CDR1 is SEHNR, CDR2 FQNEAQ (reference sequence). DNA for the CDR3: TGTGCCAGCAGCCCCCGGGGGTCCTACAATGAGCAGTTCTTC. Translating gives CASSPRGSYNEQFF.

The rearrangement links TRBV23-1 to TRBJ1-1; 9 bases map to TRBD1. TRBV23-1 is placed among ORFs of uncertain function. The length of the CDR3 is 13 residues. Trimming at V came to 9 bases and at J to 7 bases, leaving 9 bases not matched to a gene. The CDR3 sequence: CARKGQGLGEAFF. The DNA for the CDR3 is TGCGCCAGAAAGGGACAGGGATTAGGTGAAGCTTTCTTT.

The chain carries TRBV5-1 and TRBJ2-2; tentatively, D is TRBD2 (5 bases). Trimming stripped 3 bases from V and 6 bases from J, with 9 bases between. This CDR3 contains 13 residues. Germline CDR1 is SGHRS and CDR2 is YFSETQ. The CDR3: CASSSEGSGELFF. CDR3 in DNA: TGCGCCAGCAGCTCAGAGGGATCCGGGGAGCTGTTTTTT.

This clone has just one count. Written as DNA, the CDR3 is TGTGCCAGCAGCGCGGGAGGGGACAGGGCATCACCCCTCCACTTT. Its protein product is CASSAGGDRASPLHF. The chain links TRBV9 to TRBJ1-6, with 9 bases fitting TRBD1. The germline V gene has CDR1 SGDLS and CDR2 YYNGEE. Trimming cost V 3 bases and J 10 bases; bases outside gene matches: 8. CDR3 length: 15 amino acids. Full variable domain (missing parts from reference TRBV9 and TRBJ1-6): DSGVTQTPKHLITATGQRVTLRCSPRSGDLSVYWYQQSLDQGLQFLIQYYNGEERAKGNILERFSAQQFPDLHSELNLSSLELGDSALYFCASSAGGDRASPLHFGNGTRLTVT.

This clone was counted once. The chain couples TRBV2 to TRBJ2-5; 11 nucleotides agree with TRBD2. The CDR3 runs to 17 residues. The junction had 9 bases not matched to a gene; V was cut back by 2 bases and J by 4 bases. CDR1 and CDR2 (germline): SNHLY, FYNNEI. CDR3 sequence (DNA): TGTGCCAGCAGTGAATGGATAGCGGGAGGGGAAGGAGAGACCCAGTACTTC. It codes for CASSEWIAGGEGETQYF.

The gene calls are TRBV6-6 and TRBJ2-5; D unresolved. The CDR3 spans 14 residues. From germline, CDR1 is MNHNY and CDR2 SVGAGI (reference sequence). Trimming took off 4 bases at V and 5 bases at J, with 14 bases between the two ends. The CDR3 region has the DNA TGTGCCAGCAGTTCTCACACAAATAGGGAGACCCAGTACTTC. This gives the protein CASSSHTNRETQYF.

The V call is TRBV10-3, the J call TRBJ1-6; D not certain. This CDR3 comprises 17 residues. Germline-derived CDR1 and CDR2 are ENHRY and SYGVKD. V shed 7 bases and J shed 0 bases, with 16 bases lying between them. The CDR3 nucleotides read TGTGCCATCACACAAGGCCCCCTGAACTCCTATAATTCACCCCTCCACTTT. Translating it yields CAITQGPLNSYNSPLHF.

This rearrangement joins TRBV11-2 to TRBJ2-3; TRBD1 might be the D (5 bases). The germline V gene encodes CDR1 SGHAT and CDR2 FQNNGV. The ends were cut back, 2 bases at V and 4 bases at J, with 13 bases in the middle. The CDR3 is 15 amino acids. This chain's CDR3 is CASSLSAGMADTQYF. CDR3 nucleotide sequence: TGTGCCAGCAGCTTATCTGCAGGGATGGCAGATACGCAGTATTTT.

The rearrangement uses TRBV5-1 and TRBJ2-1, with 7 bases matching TRBD2. V trimming: 1 base; J trimming: 0 bases; junction bases outside the gene matches: 7. There are 17 residues in the CDR3. Germline CDR1 and CDR2: SGHRS and YFSETQ. In nucleotides, the CDR3 is TGCGCCAGCAGCTTGCTCACCAGCGGGAACTCCTACAATGAGCAGTTCTTC. Protein sequence: CASSLLTSGNSYNEQFF.

This rearrangement joins TRBV5-1 to TRBJ2-3; D is possibly TRBD1 (6 bases). This CDR3 spans 15 amino acids. Germline V CDR1 and CDR2: SGHRS, YFSETQ. V was clipped by 4 bases and J by 0 bases, with 12 bases between them. The CDR3 protein is CASSKGQTSTDTQYF. The CDR3 region has the DNA TGCGCCAGCAGCAAAGGACAGACTAGCACAGATACGCAGTATTTT. The variable domain in full, with the rest retrieved from reference TRBV5-1 and TRBJ2-3, is KAGVTQTPRYLIKTRGQQVTLSCSPISGHRSVSWYQQTPGQGLQFLFEYFSETQRNKGNFPGRFSGRQFSNSRSEMNVSTLELGDSALYLCASSKGQTSTDTQYFGPGTRLTVL.

The J gene is TRBJ2-7, the V gene TRBV7-8; TRBD2 agrees at 13 bases. Germline V gene lookup returns CDR1 SGHVS and CDR2 FQNEAQ. V lost 1 base to trimming and J lost 3 bases; unmatched junction nucleotides: 3. This CDR3 has 16 residues. CDR3: CASSLEGLAGNYEQYF. The DNA of the CDR3 is TGTGCCAGCAGCTTAGAGGGACTAGCGGGAAACTACGAGCAGTACTTC. Looking up the rest from reference TRBV7-8 and TRBJ2-7 gives the full variable domain: GAGVSQSPRYKVAKRGQDVALRCDPISGHVSLFWYQQALGQGPEFLTYFQNEAQLDKSGLPSDRFFAERPEGSVSTLKIQRTQQEDSAVYLCASSLEGLAGNYEQYFGPGTRLTVT.

The chain carries TRBV5-6 and TRBJ2-7; D ambiguous. Germline loops: CDR1 SGHDT, CDR2 YYEEEE. The ends were cut back, 3 bases at V and 0 bases at J, with 22 bases in the middle. The CDR3 covers 18 residues. The CDR3 reads CASSSLLNLDLSSYEQYF. The CDR3 bases are TGTGCCAGCAGCTCACTATTGAATCTTGACTTATCCTCCTACGAGCAGTACTTC.

This chain uses TRBV15 with TRBJ2-6; 11 bases align to TRBD1. Germline V gene sequence: CDR1 LNHNV, CDR2 YYDKDF (reference sequence). CDR3 length: 17 amino acids. J lost 1 base, V lost 9 bases, and 8 bases had no gene match. In DNA form, the CDR3 reads TGTGCCACAACCTGGACAGGGGGCCTATCTGGGGCCAACGTCCTGACTTTC. Its protein is CATTWTGGLSGANVLTF.

The J gene is TRBJ2-2, the V gene TRBV5-1; 7 bases are shared with TRBD2. The CDR3 runs to 13 residues. In germline, CDR1 is SGHRS, CDR2 YFSETQ. The V and J ends lost 6 bases and 6 bases, in that order; junction bases with no gene match: 5. DNA for the CDR3: TGCGCCAGCAACCCCGGGGGGTCCGGGGAGCTGTTTTTT. It translates to CASNPGGSGELFF.

This clone was seen just once. The same CDR3 also results from other DNA sequences found in this sample. The chain is built from TRBV27 and TRBJ2-7, with 13 bases lining up with TRBD2. The CDR3 has 15 residues. Per the germline V gene, CDR1 is MNHEY and CDR2 is SMNVEV (reference sequence). The V segment lost 4 bases and the J segment 2 bases; nucleotides outside the gene matches: 2. The CDR3 sequence: CASSSLAGGAYEQYF. The CDR3 DNA reads TGTGCCAGCAGTTCACTAGCGGGAGGGGCCTACGAGCAGTACTTC.

V gene TRBV6-6 combines with J gene TRBJ2-3, with 9 bases lining up with TRBD1. Germline V gene sequence: CDR1 MNHNY, CDR2 SVGAGI (reference sequence). The CDR3 consists of 16 residues. J gave up 3 bases and V 2 bases, and 6 bases lay outside the gene matches. The CDR3 here is CASSYPRDRETDTQYF. The CDR3 DNA sequence: TGTGCCAGCAGTTACCCCCGGGACAGGGAGACAGATACGCAGTATTTT.

The chain couples TRBV6-5 to TRBJ1-4; 7 bases are shared with TRBD1. The ends lost 6 bases at V and 7 bases at J; junction bases unmatched: 8. Germline V CDR1 and CDR2: MNHEY, SVGAGI. This CDR3 is 14 amino acids long. The CDR3 sequence is CASRRSGGSEKLFF. The CDR3 DNA reads as TGTGCCAGCAGACGGTCAGGGGGGAGTGAAAAACTGTTTTTT.

The rearrangement uses TRBV19 and TRBJ1-5; D is uncertain. Germline values: CDR1 LNHDA, CDR2 SQIVND (reference sequence). Trimming shortened V by 5 bases and J by 6 bases, and 8 bases separated the two germline ends. The length of the CDR3 is 12 residues. CDR3: CASSGIGQPQHF. The CDR3 nucleotides read TGTGCCAGTAGTGGGATCGGTCAGCCCCAGCATTTT.

This clone came up once. The J gene is TRBJ2-3, the V gene TRBV7-8; TRBD2 matches 7 bases. Germline CDR1 reads SGHVS; CDR2 reads FQNEAQ. V dropped 5 bases and J dropped 3; count of bases not matched to a gene: 8. The CDR3 is made up of 15 amino acids. The CDR3 region has the DNA TGTGCCAGCAGCCCACTAGCGTATAGAACAGATACGCAGTATTTT. It codes for CASSPLAYRTDTQYF.

The chain combines TRBV4-1 with TRBJ2-1; 11 bases are shared with TRBD2. CDR1 MGHRA and CDR2 YSYEKL come from the germline V gene. This CDR3 contains 17 residues. The J segment lost 9 bases and the V segment lost 3 bases, leaving 13 bases of the junction unmatched. Here the CDR3 reads CASSQFANSGRGGEQFF. In DNA, the CDR3 is TGCGCCAGCAGCCAGTTCGCGAATAGCGGGAGGGGGGGTGAGCAGTTCTTC.